This TCR beta chain was identified during a study of CD8 T cells in Susac syndrome. Random hexamers primed reverse transcription of roughly 0.5 to 1 ug RNA. TCRdb independently ran MiXCR on the immunoSEQ multiplex PCR reads; one entry per CDR3 protein. The sample has fewer than 150,000 distinct CDR3 sequences, around nine tenths seen once. Per the germline V gene, CDR1 is SGHTA and CDR2 is FQGNSA. This CDR3 is built from 14 residues. J lost 6 bases, V lost 1 base, and 3 bases had no gene match. The gene calls are TRBV7-2 and TRBJ2-1; TRBD2 agrees at 7 bases. This TCR derives from a human donor with multiple sclerosis. Specimen: CD8+ T cells from PBMCs. This CDR3 reads CASSLGAGTNEQFF. The CDR3 DNA reads TGTGCCAGCAGCTTAGGAGCGGGGACCAATGAGCAGTTCTTC.